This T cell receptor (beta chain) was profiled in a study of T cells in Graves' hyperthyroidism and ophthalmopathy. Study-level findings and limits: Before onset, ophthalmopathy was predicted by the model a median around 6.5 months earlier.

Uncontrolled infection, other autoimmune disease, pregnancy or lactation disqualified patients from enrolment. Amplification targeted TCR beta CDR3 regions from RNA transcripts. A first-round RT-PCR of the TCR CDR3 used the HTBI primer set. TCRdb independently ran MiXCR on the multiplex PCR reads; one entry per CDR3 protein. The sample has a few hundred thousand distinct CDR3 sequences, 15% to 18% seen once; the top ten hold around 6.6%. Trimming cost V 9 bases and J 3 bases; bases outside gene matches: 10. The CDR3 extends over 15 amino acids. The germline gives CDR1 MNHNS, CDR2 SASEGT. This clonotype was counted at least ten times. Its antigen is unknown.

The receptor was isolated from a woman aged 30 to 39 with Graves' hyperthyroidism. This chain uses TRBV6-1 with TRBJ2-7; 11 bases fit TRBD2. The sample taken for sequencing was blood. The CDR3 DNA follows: TGTGCCAGTACTAGCGGGGGAGTCTTCCGCTACGAGCAGTACTTC. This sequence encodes CASTSGGVFRYEQYF.